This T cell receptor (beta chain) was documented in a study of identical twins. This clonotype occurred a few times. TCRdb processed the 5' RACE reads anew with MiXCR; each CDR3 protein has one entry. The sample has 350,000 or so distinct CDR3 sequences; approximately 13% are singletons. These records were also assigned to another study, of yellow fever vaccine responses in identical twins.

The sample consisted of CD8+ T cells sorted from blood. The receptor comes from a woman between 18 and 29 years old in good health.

CDR3 sequence (DNA): TGTGCCAGCAGCCAAGCCCGGACTAGCGGGAAGCTGTGGGGCACCGGGGAGCTGTTTTTT. Translation: CASSQARTSGKLWGTGELFF. The V and J genes are TRBV3-1 and TRBJ2-2, with 12 bases aligning to TRBD2. This CDR3 has 20 residues. Germline CDR1 is LGHDT and CDR2 is YNNKEL (reference sequence). V lost 1 base and J lost 4; bases outside the gene matches: 13.